This TCR beta chain was observed in a study of blood T cell repertoires in COVID-19. On the study more broadly: The origin of the acute and convalescent COVID-19 samples was the United States, Italy and Spain.

Profiling relied on immunoSEQ multiplex PCR, and the TCRdb table lists in-frame clones only, not all of them. The sample includes 390,000 or so clones, around 89% of them seen just once. In Seattle, patients joined the study during active infection and were tracked longitudinally. The CDR3 runs to 15 residues. CDR1 and CDR2 from the germline V gene are SGDLS and YYNGEE. V was shortened by 1 base and J by 2 bases, with 12 bases between the two germline ends. This clonotype was sampled from a woman in her thirties with COVID-19, enrolled during active disease. The V gene is TRBV9, the J gene TRBJ2-5; D is perhaps TRBD1 (7 bases). Specimen: peripheral blood. Here the CDR3 DNA reads TGTGCCAGCAGCGTATCGGCAGGGGGGCAAGAGACCCAGTACTTC. It specifies CASSVSAGGQETQYF.